This T cell receptor beta chain is drawn from a study of pediatric ulcerative colitis. Study conclusions and caveats: Compared with controls, ulcerative colitis showed greater blood-rectum clone sharing. Clonal expansions reduced rectal repertoire diversity in acute severe colitis. Two patients' blood samples yielded substantially fewer templates.

Concerning this clone: The target antigen is unknown.

Germline V gene sequence: CDR1 SNHLY, CDR2 FYNNEI. The V gene end was trimmed by 0 bases and the J gene end by 4 bases; junction bases not matched to a gene: 7. This CDR3 has 16 residues. Sequenced by immunoSEQ multiplex PCR; TCRdb stores in-frame clones only, minus some. The table includes fewer than 40,000 clones, 82% detected once. No immunosuppressive drugs were given to ulcerative colitis patients before diagnostic colonoscopy. Input material: blood. The chain joins TRBV2 to TRBJ2-5; TRBD2 agrees at 8 bases. The TCR sequence derives from a boy between 10 and 17 years old with severe ulcerative colitis. DNA of the CDR3: TGTGCCAGCAGTGAAGCCTATCTGGGGACTAGAGAGACCCAGTACTTC. It is translated as CASSEAYLGTRETQYF.